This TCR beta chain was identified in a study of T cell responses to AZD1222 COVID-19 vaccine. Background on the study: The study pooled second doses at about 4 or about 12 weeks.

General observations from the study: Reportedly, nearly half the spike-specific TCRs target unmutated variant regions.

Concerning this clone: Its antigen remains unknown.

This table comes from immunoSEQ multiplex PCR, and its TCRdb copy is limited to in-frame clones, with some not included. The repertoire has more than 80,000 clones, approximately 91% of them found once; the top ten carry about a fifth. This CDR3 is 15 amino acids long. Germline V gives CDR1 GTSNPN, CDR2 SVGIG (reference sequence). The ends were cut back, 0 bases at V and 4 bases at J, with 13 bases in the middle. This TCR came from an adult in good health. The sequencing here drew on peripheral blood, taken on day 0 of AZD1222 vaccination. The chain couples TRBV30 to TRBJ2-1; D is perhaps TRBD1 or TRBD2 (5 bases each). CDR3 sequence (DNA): TGTGCCTGGAGTGTCGGGTCGGGGCCTTACAATGAGCAGTTCTTC. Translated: CAWSVGSGPYNEQFF.